This T cell receptor (beta chain) was recovered during a study of blood T cell repertoires in COVID-19. Study overall: Sites in the United States, Italy and Spain provided acute and convalescent COVID-19 samples.

The junction had 4 bases not matched to a gene; V was cut back by 2 bases and J by 7 bases. The V gene's germline CDR1 is MNHEY and CDR2 SVGAGI. The CDR3 is 15 residues long. Original data processing: The authors estimated nucleated cell counts from reference gene primer amplification. Here immunoSEQ multiplex PCR was the method, and the copy in TCRdb shows in-frame clones only, minus some. The V and J calls and the clone size are those of that table, but D and trimming were determined from the DNA. The sample shows about 190,000 clones, approximately 84% of them seen only once. Sample: peripheral blood. This chain links TRBV6-5 with TRBJ1-5, with 11 bases matching TRBD1. The sequence came from a woman aged 70-85 years with active or convalescent COVID-19. The CDR3 DNA follows: TGTGCCAGCAGTTACACCCGGGACAGGGGGCAGCCCCAGCATTTT. Translated: CASSYTRDRGQPQHF.